Here is one T cell receptor (beta chain) with its context. What it recognizes is unknown. These data belong to a study of T cell responses to AZD1222 COVID-19 vaccine. Broader study findings: Reportedly, nearly half of unique spike TCRs recognized epitopes outside B.1.351/B.1.1.7 mutations. Sampling that yielded the repertoires occurred only after the peak T cell response. Elevations in Spike-specific TCR breadth and depth followed administration of two AZD1222 doses.

The table came from immunoSEQ multiplex PCR; TCRdb's copy has only in-frame clones and leaves some out. The sample records 150,000 to 200,000 clones, approximately 90% being singletons. The sample here was peripheral blood, taken 28 days after the second dose of the MenACWY control vaccine. The sequence was obtained from an adult who received the MenACWY meningococcal vaccine as a control.

CDR3 in DNA: TGTGCCAGTTCCCTCGGACAGTCTGGGGCCAACGTCCTGACTTTC. Protein product: CASSLGQSGANVLTF. The chain joins TRBV19 to TRBJ2-6, with D tentatively TRBD1 (6 bases). V lost 8 bases and J lost 1, with 12 bases in between. Germline V CDR1 and CDR2: LNHDA, SQIVND (reference sequence). This CDR3 is built from 15 residues.